A single sample gave rise to the 5 T cell receptor beta chains below, sequenced in a study of blood T cell repertoires in COVID-19. Sequenced by immunoSEQ multiplex PCR; TCRdb stores in-frame clones only, minus some. The sample contains a few hundred thousand clones, around 81% of which appear only once. The sample taken for sequencing was PBMCs or T cells enriched from blood (not recorded which). The receptors come from a man aged 50-59 years who had recovered from COVID-19.

This clone was seen once. The genes are TRBV7-9 and TRBJ2-2; a possible D gene is TRBD1 (6 bases). V was trimmed by 6 bases and J by 5 bases, leaving 13 bases between them. Germline V gene sequence: CDR1 SEHNR, CDR2 FQNEAQ (reference sequence). This CDR3 has 14 amino acids. CDR3 coding DNA: TGTGCCAGCAGAAAAAATCAGGGGACCGGGGAGCTGTTTTTT. Translating gives CASRKNQGTGELFF.

The chain uses TRBV5-1 and TRBJ2-5; D unclear. Between the trimmed V and J ends, which lost 4 bases and 5 bases, there was a span of 15 bases. Germline V CDR1 and CDR2: SGHRS, YFSETQ. The CDR3 covers 14 residues. This chain's CDR3 is CASSPISPGETQYF. The DNA of the CDR3 is TGCGCCAGCAGCCCGATAAGCCCCGGGGAGACCCAGTACTTC.

This chain uses TRBV27 with TRBJ1-4; 7 positions match TRBD1. J was trimmed by 1 base and V by 6 bases; bases with no gene match: 14. The CDR3 is made up of 18 amino acids. Germline values: CDR1 MNHEY, CDR2 SMNVEV (reference sequence). The CDR3 is CASRPTGDSRRTNEKLFF. In nucleotides, the CDR3 is TGTGCCAGCAGACCCACAGGGGATTCGCGTCGAACTAATGAAAAACTGTTTTTT.

The CDR3 DNA sequence: TGCGCCAGCAGCTTTTCTAGCGGGAGCTCCACAGATACGCAGTATTTT. Protein: CASSFSSGSSTDTQYF. The chain is built from TRBV5-1 and TRBJ2-3; 10 positions match TRBD2. V shed 2 bases, J shed 2 bases, and the junction held 5 bases outside the gene matches. In germline, CDR1 is SGHRS, CDR2 YFSETQ. CDR3 size: 16 residues.

This sequence joins TRBV11-2 and TRBJ2-5, with TRBD2 matching 10 bases. With 4 bases clipped from V and 5 bases from J, the junction kept 7 bases outside the gene matches. Germline CDR1 reads SGHAT; CDR2 reads FQNNGV. The CDR3 spans 15 residues. The CDR3 region is CASSSSGGDWETQYF. The DNA for the CDR3 is TGTGCCAGCAGCTCTAGCGGGGGTGACTGGGAGACCCAGTACTTC.